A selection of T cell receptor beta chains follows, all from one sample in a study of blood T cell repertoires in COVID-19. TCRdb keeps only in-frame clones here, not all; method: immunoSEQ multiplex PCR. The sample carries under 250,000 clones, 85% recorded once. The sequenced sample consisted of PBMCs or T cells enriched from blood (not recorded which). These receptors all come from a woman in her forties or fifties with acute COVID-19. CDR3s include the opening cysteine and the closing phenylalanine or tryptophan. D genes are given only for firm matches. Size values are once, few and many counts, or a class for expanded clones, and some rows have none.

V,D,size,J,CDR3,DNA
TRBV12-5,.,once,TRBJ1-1,CASGNDGGSAAFF,TGTGCTAGTGGGAACGACGGGGGGTCGGCAGCTTTCTTT
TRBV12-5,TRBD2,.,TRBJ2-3,CASGRGLAADTDTQYF,TGTGCTAGTGGTCGGGGACTAGCGGCGGACACAGATACGCAGTATTTT
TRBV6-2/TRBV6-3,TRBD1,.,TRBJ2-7,CASSYGQGLSYEQYF,TGTGCCAGCAGTTACGGACAGGGCCTCTCCTACGAGCAGTACTTC
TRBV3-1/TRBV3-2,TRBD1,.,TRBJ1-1,CASSQGPGTGMNTEAFF,TGTGCCAGCAGCCAAGGTCCCGGGACAGGGATGAACACTGAAGCTTTCTTT
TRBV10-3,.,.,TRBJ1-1,CAIRGNRDAFF,TGTGCCATCAGGGGGAACAGGGATGCTTTCTTT
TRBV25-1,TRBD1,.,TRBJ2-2,CASSEFGQGTNTGELFF,TGTGCCAGCAGTGAATTCGGACAGGGCACGAACACCGGGGAGCTGTTTTTT
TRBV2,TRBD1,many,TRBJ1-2,CASSYTGQGAYGYTF,TGTGCCAGCAGCTACACCGGACAGGGGGCATATGGCTACACCTTC
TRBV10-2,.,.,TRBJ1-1,CASSPRGMNTEAFF,TGCGCCAGCAGCCCCAGGGGCATGAACACTGAAGCTTTCTTT
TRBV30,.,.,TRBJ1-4,CAWSVGGSNEKLFF,TGTGCCTGGAGTGTGGGAGGGTCTAATGAAAAACTGTTTTTT
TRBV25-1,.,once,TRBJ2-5,CASSQGQETQYF,TGTGCCAGCAGCCAGGGCCAAGAGACCCAGTACTTC
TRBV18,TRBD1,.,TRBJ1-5,CASSPGTGRNNQPQHF,TGTGCCAGCTCACCTGGGACAGGGCGGAACAATCAGCCCCAGCATTTT
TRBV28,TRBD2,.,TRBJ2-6,CASSSPIGSGGSLGANVLTF,TGTGCCAGCAGTTCCCCCATAGGTAGCGGGGGATCTCTGGGGGCCAACGTCCTGACTTTC
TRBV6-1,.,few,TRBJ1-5,CASSEVVEGSQPQHF,TGTGCCAGCAGTGAAGTTGTCGAGGGTAGTCAGCCCCAGCATTTT
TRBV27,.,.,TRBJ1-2,CASSFRTGRFNYGYTF,TGTGCCAGCAGTTTCCGAACAGGACGTTTTAACTATGGCTACACCTTC
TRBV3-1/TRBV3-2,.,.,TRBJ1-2,CASSHPLEGHYGYTF,TGTGCCAGCAGCCACCCACTAGAGGGTCACTATGGCTACACCTTC
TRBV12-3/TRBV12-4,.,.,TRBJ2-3,CASTPARTDTQYF,TGTGCCAGCACCCCGGCCAGGACAGATACGCAGTATTTT
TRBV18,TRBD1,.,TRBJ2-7,CASSPSTGTGKNEQYF,TGTGCCAGCTCACCAAGTACCGGGACAGGGAAAAACGAGCAGTACTTC
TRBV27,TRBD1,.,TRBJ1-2,CASSYPPDRGFSGYTF,TGTGCCAGCAGTTACCCCCCGGACAGGGGTTTCTCTGGCTACACCTTC
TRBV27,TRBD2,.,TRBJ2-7,CASSYAGLARTGPKYEQYF,TGTGCCAGCAGTTACGCTGGACTAGCCCGGACGGGGCCAAAGTACGAGCAGTACTTC
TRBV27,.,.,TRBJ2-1,CASSADTPYNEQFF,TGTGCCAGCAGTGCCGACACTCCCTACAATGAGCAGTTCTTC
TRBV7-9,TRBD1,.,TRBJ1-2,CASSFPAGGGGGYTF,TGTGCCAGCAGCTTCCCCGCAGGGGGCGGTGGTGGCTACACCTTC
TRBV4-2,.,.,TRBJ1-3,CASSQDLRTRSGTIYF,TGTGCCAGCAGCCAAGATCTGAGAACACGGAGTGGCACCATATATTTT
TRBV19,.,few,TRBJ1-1,CASRRQGRPFF,TGTGCCAGTAGACGGCAGGGGAGACCTTTCTTT
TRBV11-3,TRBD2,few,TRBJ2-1,CASSLDSSGGANNEQFF,TGTGCCAGCAGCTTAGATTCTAGCGGGGGGGCTAACAATGAGCAGTTCTTC
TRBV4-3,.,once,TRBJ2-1,CASSQDSPSVDEQFF,TGCGCCAGCAGCCAAGACAGTCCTAGCGTCGATGAGCAGTTCTTC
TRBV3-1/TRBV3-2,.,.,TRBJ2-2,CASSQDNRNTGELFF,TGTGCCAGCAGCCAAGATAACAGGAACACCGGGGAGCTGTTTTTT
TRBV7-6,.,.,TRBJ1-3,CASSLFLVAKGPSSGNTIYF,TGTGCCAGCAGCTTATTTTTGGTGGCGAAGGGGCCAAGCTCTGGAAACACCATATATTTT
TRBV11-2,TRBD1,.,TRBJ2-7,CASSLDRGREQYF,TGTGCCAGCAGCCTAGACAGGGGGAGAGAGCAGTACTTC
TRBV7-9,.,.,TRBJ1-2,CASSLGPGSDYGYTF,TGTGCCAGCAGCTTAGGTCCGGGTTCGGACTATGGCTACACCTTC
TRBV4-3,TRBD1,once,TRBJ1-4,CASSQVIQGDEKLFF,TGCGCCAGCAGCCAAGTGATACAGGGGGACGAAAAACTGTTTTTT
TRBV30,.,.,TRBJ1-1,CAWSVRGEGEAFF,TGTGCCTGGAGTGTTCGGGGGGAGGGTGAAGCTTTCTTT
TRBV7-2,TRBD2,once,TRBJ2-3,CASSLGAGGTDTQYF,TGTGCCAGCAGCTTAGGGGCGGGGGGGACGGATACGCAGTATTTT
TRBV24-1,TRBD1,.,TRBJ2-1,CATSDIDRENEQFF,TGTGCCACCAGTGACATAGACAGGGAAAATGAGCAGTTCTTC
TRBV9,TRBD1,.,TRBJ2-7,CASSVGTGGLGEQYF,TGTGCCAGCAGCGTCGGGACAGGGGGTTTAGGCGAGCAGTACTTC
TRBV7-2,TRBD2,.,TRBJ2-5,CASSNIAGGTQYF,TGTGCCAGCAGCAACATAGCGGGGGGGACCCAGTACTTC
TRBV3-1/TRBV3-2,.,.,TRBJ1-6,CASSPGNSPLHF,TGTGCCAGCAGCCCAGGAAATTCACCCCTCCACTTT
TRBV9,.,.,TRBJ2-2,CASSVPIRANTGELFF,TGTGCCAGCAGCGTACCAATCCGAGCGAACACCGGGGAGCTGTTTTTT
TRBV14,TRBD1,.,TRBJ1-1,CASSLRGANTEAFF,TGTGCCAGCAGCCTCAGGGGGGCGAACACTGAAGCTTTCTTT
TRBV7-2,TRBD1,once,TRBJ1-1,CASSTGQENTEAFF,TGTGCCAGCAGCACAGGACAGGAGAACACTGAAGCTTTCTTT
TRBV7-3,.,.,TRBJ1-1,CASSPQGYTEAFF,TGTGCCAGCAGCCCCCAGGGCTACACTGAAGCTTTCTTT
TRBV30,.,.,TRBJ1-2,CASQGTSDGYTF,TGTGCCTCACAGGGAACCTCTGATGGCTACACCTTC